This T cell receptor (beta chain) comes out of a study of T cell repertoires in cytomegalovirus infection. Study in general: Public TCR beta signatures were indicative of both CMV infection and a matching HLA type. Findings and caveats of the study: Carriage of CMV together with the relevant HLA was identifiable through cumulative public TCR beta family frequency. Dominating the ex vivo response were TCR beta clonotypes that were CMV-specific and HLA-C-restricted.

Trimming cost V 6 bases and J 0 bases; bases outside gene matches: 4. Germline CDR1 and CDR2: DFQATT and SNEGSKA (reference sequence). This CDR3 spans 14 amino acids. Note on this clonotype: Its target is unknown.

MiXCR, run by TCRdb on the reads, gives a single entry per CDR3 protein. The table has 250,000 to 350,000 distinct CDR3 sequences, roughly 23% seen once; the top ten hold about 14%. The TCR comes from a human donor in good health (CMV status not recorded). Some clones in this sample may be carry-over from other donors' samples. The material sequenced was PBMCs. The chain has TRBV20-1 and TRBJ2-2; 7 bases align to TRBD1. The CDR3 region is CSARDSSNTGELFF. In nucleotides, the CDR3 is TGCAGTGCAAGGGACAGTTCGAACACCGGGGAGCTGTTTTTT.